A selection of T cell receptor beta chains follows, all from one sample in a study of cytomegalovirus exposure and HLA in healthy donors. The assay was immunoSEQ multiplex PCR, and TCRdb's table has in-frame clones only and misses some. The sample carries about 210,000 clones, about 79% recorded once. Sequencing input: PBMCs. The receptors here all came from a male donor in good health and CMV-seronegative. Both conserved end residues are part of each CDR3. Fields, in order: J gene, D gene, clone size, V gene, CDR3 DNA, CDR3 protein. D genes are given only for firm matches. The size field is filled for only some rows; it gives once, few, many or a size class.

J gene: TRBJ1-2
D gene: .
clone size: few
V gene: TRBV2
CDR3 DNA: TGTGCCAGCAGTGTCGGGCTACAGGGTGGCTACACCTTC
CDR3 protein: CASSVGLQGGYTF

J gene: TRBJ2-5
D gene: TRBD1
clone size: few
V gene: TRBV7-9
CDR3 DNA: TGTGCCAGCAGCTTCGGACAGGGCATGGAGACCCAGTACTTC
CDR3 protein: CASSFGQGMETQYF

J gene: TRBJ2-5
D gene: .
clone size: .
V gene: TRBV27
CDR3 DNA: TGTGCCAGCAATTTTATCGGTCTTACAGGGACCCAAGAGACCCAGTACTTC
CDR3 protein: CASNFIGLTGTQETQYF

J gene: TRBJ1-1
D gene: .
clone size: few
V gene: TRBV2
CDR3 DNA: TGTGCCAGCATCGACTACACTGAAGCTTTCTTT
CDR3 protein: CASIDYTEAFF

J gene: TRBJ2-7
D gene: .
clone size: once
V gene: TRBV18
CDR3 DNA: TGTGCCAGCTCACTCCTCGGAGACGAGCAGTACTTC
CDR3 protein: CASSLLGDEQYF

J gene: TRBJ2-5
D gene: .
clone size: .
V gene: TRBV28
CDR3 DNA: TGTGCCAGCACCCTCGGGGGATGGGGCATTGCTGGGGCCCAGTACTTC
CDR3 protein: CASTLGGWGIAGAQYF

J gene: TRBJ2-1
D gene: TRBD2
clone size: once
V gene: TRBV27
CDR3 DNA: TGTGCCAGCAGTCGGACGGGGGGGGGACACAATGAGCAGTTCTTC
CDR3 protein: CASSRTGGGHNEQFF

J gene: TRBJ2-1
D gene: .
clone size: few
V gene: TRBV7-9
CDR3 DNA: TGTGCCAGCAGCCTCCCCCCAGGGCACAATGAGCAGTTCTTC
CDR3 protein: CASSLPPGHNEQFF

J gene: TRBJ2-2
D gene: .
clone size: .
V gene: TRBV7-3
CDR3 DNA: TGTGCCAGCAGCCACTCGAACACCGGGGAGCTGTTTTTT
CDR3 protein: CASSHSNTGELFF

J gene: TRBJ2-7
D gene: .
clone size: .
V gene: TRBV6-1
CDR3 DNA: TGTGCCAGCAGCCCCTTAGGGGCATCCTACGAGCAGTACTTC
CDR3 protein: CASSPLGASYEQYF

J gene: TRBJ2-1
D gene: TRBD2
clone size: .
V gene: TRBV18
CDR3 DNA: TGTGCCAGCTCACCCGGGACTAGCTGGAGCAATGAGCAGTTCTTC
CDR3 protein: CASSPGTSWSNEQFF

J gene: TRBJ2-3
D gene: .
clone size: .
V gene: TRBV7-2
CDR3 DNA: TGTGCCAGCAGCTTAGCGAAACAGTCTAGCACAGATACGCAGTATTTT
CDR3 protein: CASSLAKQSSTDTQYF

J gene: TRBJ2-7
D gene: .
clone size: .
V gene: TRBV27
CDR3 DNA: TGTGCCAGCAGGGCCGGAGGGCCCGTGAACGAGCAGTACTTC
CDR3 protein: CASRAGGPVNEQYF

J gene: TRBJ2-3
D gene: TRBD1
clone size: .
V gene: TRBV29-1
CDR3 DNA: TGCAGCGTTTCCCGGGACAGGCGGTCCTCCGGCACAGATACGCAGTATTTT
CDR3 protein: CSVSRDRRSSGTDTQYF

J gene: TRBJ2-1
D gene: TRBD1
clone size: .
V gene: TRBV4-2
CDR3 DNA: TGTGCCAGCAGCCAGACAGGGAACTATGAGCAGTTCTTC
CDR3 protein: CASSQTGNYEQFF

J gene: TRBJ1-1
D gene: .
clone size: .
V gene: TRBV5-8
CDR3 DNA: TGTGCCAGCAGCCCTAGACAGTCCATGAACACTGAAGCTTTCTTT
CDR3 protein: CASSPRQSMNTEAFF